A single sample gave rise to the 23 T cell receptor beta chains below, sequenced in a study of T-cell reconstitution after alpha-beta-depleted transplantation in children. Unique molecular identifiers tagged the TCRbeta library. TCRdb reanalysed the PCR reads using MiXCR and keeps one entry per CDR3 protein. Of about 610,000 distinct CDR3 sequences in the sample, over 9.5% are singletons; the top ten hold approximately 4.1%. This material consisted of PBMCs from the stem cell graft donor, taken from the stem cell graft. All receptors come from a human donor who donated a stem cell graft to a child with acute myeloid leukemia.

This clonotype was seen a handful of times. This chain links TRBV10-3 with TRBJ2-7; D is ambiguous. Trimming left V 7 bases short and J 0 bases short, with 13 bases between. The CDR3 contains 14 residues. Germline CDR1 reads ENHRY; CDR2 reads SYGVKD. CDR3 region: CAIKMWPNSYEQYF. CDR3 DNA sequence: TGTGCCATCAAAATGTGGCCGAACTCCTACGAGCAGTACTTC.

The rearrangement uses TRBV12-1 and TRBJ2-1; the table's D call, TRBD2, has no DNA check behind it. TRBV12-1 represents a pseudogene. CDR3 length: 15 residues. The CDR3 loop is CASSPHQREGDEQFF. CDR3 coding DNA: TGTGCCAGCAGCCCGCATCAGCGGGAGGGCGATGAGCAGTTCTTC.

This clonotype was seen a handful of times. In DNA form, the CDR3 reads TGTGCCAGCAGCCAAGATGGCTTCCAGGACGCAGATACGCAGTATTTT. Its protein is CASSQDGFQDADTQYF. V gene TRBV4-2 combines with J gene TRBJ2-3; D is ambiguous. Trimming took 0 bases from V and 4 from J, leaving 14 bases between them. The CDR3 has 16 residues. Germline CDR1 and CDR2: LGHNA and YNFKEQ.

The chain carries TRBV12-3 or TRBV12-4 and TRBJ1-6, with unresolved D. Trimming removed 2 bases at V and 9 bases at J, with 8 bases between. The CDR3 runs 13 residues. The CDR3 DNA reads as TGTGCCAGCAGTTTAACGGCGGGTTCACCCCTCCACTTT. Its protein is CASSLTAGSPLHF.

This clonotype was detected a few times. The V call is TRBV20-1, the J call TRBJ2-3; TRBD1 is a possible D gene (6 bases). Trimming cost V 4 bases and J 1 base, with 12 bases left between them. Germline CDR1 reads DFQATT; CDR2 reads SNEGSKA (reference sequence). This CDR3 is built from 14 residues. In DNA, the CDR3 is TGCAGTGCTAAAGACAGGCACGGCACAGATACGCAGTATTTT. Translation: CSAKDRHGTDTQYF.

This clonotype has more than one count but fewer than ten. The chain combines TRBV4-3 with TRBJ2-7, with TRBD1 as a possible D gene (6 bases). CDR1 LGHNA and CDR2 YSLEER come from the germline V gene. V gave up 1 base and J gave up 1 base, with 11 bases separating them. The CDR3 runs to 15 residues. CDR3: CASSQAQDSSYEQYF. CDR3 in DNA: TGCGCCAGCAGCCAAGCCCAGGACAGTTCCTACGAGCAGTACTTC.

There are a few counts of this clonotype. The chain has TRBV14 and TRBJ2-1; maybe TRBD2 (6 bases). Trimming pared 4 bases from V and 1 base from J, leaving 14 bases between. The V gene's germline CDR1 is SGHDN and CDR2 FVKESK. This CDR3 has 16 residues. The CDR3 region has the DNA TGTGCCAGCAGCCTCCCGGAGGGAAAATCCTACAATGAGCAGTTCTTC. Residues: CASSLPEGKSYNEQFF.

The chain is built from TRBV12-3 or TRBV12-4 and TRBJ2-1, with TRBD2 matching 11 bases. The CDR3 covers 16 residues. J lost 4 bases, V lost 3 bases, and 5 bases had no gene match. CDR3 loop: CASSFLGTSGYNEQFF. CDR3 bases: TGTGCCAGCAGTTTTCTCGGGACTAGCGGATACAATGAGCAGTTCTTC.

This clonotype was observed a handful of times. The rearrangement uses TRBV7-2 and TRBJ2-1; D tentatively fits TRBD1 or TRBD2 (5 bases each). The CDR3 totals 16 residues. The ends were cut back, 5 bases at V and 0 bases at J, with 14 bases in the middle. CDR1 SGHTA and CDR2 FQGNSA come from the germline V gene. The CDR3 DNA reads TGTGCCAGCAGCCGCTCCGGGGCGAGCTCCTACAATGAGCAGTTCTTC. This sequence encodes CASSRSGASSYNEQFF.

The chain recombines TRBV6-2 or TRBV6-3 with TRBJ2-1; 13 nucleotides agree with TRBD2. From germline, CDR1 is MNHEY and CDR2 SVGEGT. J was trimmed by 1 base and V by 8 bases; bases with no gene match: 17. The CDR3 runs to 20 residues. Here the CDR3 reads CASHDIPGLAGNLSYNEQFF. The CDR3 region has the DNA TGTGCCAGCCACGATATTCCGGGACTAGCGGGAAATCTGTCCTACAATGAGCAGTTCTTC.

This clonotype has only a few counts. The gene calls are TRBV7-2 and TRBJ2-1; D might be TRBD2 (5 bases). The CDR3 sequence is 16 residues long. The ends were cut back, 2 bases at V and 8 bases at J, with 19 bases in the middle. Germline V CDR1 and CDR2: SGHTA, FQGNSA. In DNA form, the CDR3 reads TGTGCCAGCAGCTTAAGGGCGGCAGCCGGGGTCTATGAGCAGTTCTTC. This encodes CASSLRAAAGVYEQFF.

The J gene is TRBJ2-5, the V gene TRBV5-1; D gene ambiguous. The germline CDR1 and CDR2 sequences are SGHRS and YFSETQ. The CDR3 extends over 12 amino acids. Trimming took 8 bases from V and 2 from J, leaving 10 bases between them. The CDR3 sequence: CASSMEQETQYF. CDR3 coding DNA: TGCGCCAGTAGTATGGAACAAGAGACCCAGTACTTC.

The chain joins TRBV7-2 to TRBJ1-2; no definite D call. Germline-derived CDR1 and CDR2 are SGHTA and FQGNSA. Trimming cost V 1 base and J 8 bases, with 11 bases left between them. CDR3 length: 13 amino acids. The CDR3: CASSLETKAGYTF. For the CDR3, the DNA is TGTGCCAGCAGCTTAGAGACTAAAGCGGGCTACACCTTC.

The chain links TRBV28 to TRBJ1-2; no firm D call. V was pared by 1 base and J by 0 bases, with 6 bases between. The germline V gene has CDR1 MDHEN and CDR2 SYDVKM. The CDR3 consists of 14 residues. This CDR3 reads CASSLFRTNYGYTF. CDR3 nucleotides: TGTGCCAGCAGTTTATTCCGAACTAACTATGGCTACACCTTC.

J is TRBJ2-7 and V is TRBV11-2; D call uncertain. Trimming stripped 3 bases from V and 2 bases from J, with 11 bases between. This CDR3 has 14 residues. Germline values: CDR1 SGHAT, CDR2 FQNNGV. CDR3 amino acids: CASSLSLRTYEQYF. DNA for the CDR3: TGTGCCAGCAGCTTGTCTCTGCGGACCTACGAGCAGTACTTC.

The rearrangement uses TRBV29-1 and TRBJ2-3, with 11 positions matching TRBD2. Germline V gene lookup returns CDR1 SQVTM and CDR2 ANQGSEA. The CDR3 loop spans 14 amino acids. The V gene end was trimmed by 7 bases and the J gene end by 2 bases; junction bases not matched to a gene: 5. The CDR3 sequence: CSAGTSGPTDTQYF. The DNA of the CDR3 is TGCAGCGCTGGGACTAGCGGACCCACAGATACGCAGTATTTT.

This clonotype was detected ten times or more. The chain joins TRBV12-3 or TRBV12-4 to TRBJ2-5, with D possibly being TRBD2 (5 bases). The CDR3 runs to 13 residues. V lost 5 bases and J lost 4, with 11 bases in between. The CDR3 here is CASSPGISETQYF. The CDR3 coding sequence is TGTGCCAGCAGTCCGGGAATTTCAGAGACCCAGTACTTC.

This clonotype occurred many times. The gene calls are TRBV20-1 and TRBJ2-3; a possible D gene is TRBD2 (6 bases). CDR1 is DFQATT, CDR2 SNEGSKA, per germline (reference sequence). This CDR3 region has 13 residues. V gave up 7 bases and J gave up 2 bases, with 13 bases separating them. The CDR3, as DNA: TGCAGTGTAGATGGAGGGTACACAGATACGCAGTATTTT. This translates into CSVDGGYTDTQYF.

This clonotype was counted between two and nine times. The rearrangement uses TRBV5-6 and TRBJ2-7, with D perhaps assigned TRBD1 or TRBD2 (5 bases each). Per the germline V gene, CDR1 is SGHDT and CDR2 is YYEEEE. CDR3 length: 13 amino acids. The germline V and J ends were trimmed by 4 bases and 9 bases, with 17 bases remaining between them. The CDR3 region has the DNA TGTGCCAGCAGCGAATCTCCCGGGGACCGGCAGTACTTC. Protein sequence: CASSESPGDRQYF.

This clonotype was recorded many times. The chain uses TRBV7-8 and TRBJ2-2, with 9 bases that match TRBD1. The CDR3 covers 16 residues. Germline values: CDR1 SGHVS, CDR2 FQNEAQ. V lost 4 bases, J lost 5 bases, and 8 bases stayed unmatched. The CDR3 DNA is TGTGCCAGCAGCTACCCCGGGACAGGGACGACCGGGGAGCTGTTTTTT. This gives the protein CASSYPGTGTTGELFF.

Ten or more counts support this clonotype. V gene TRBV12-3 or TRBV12-4 combines with J gene TRBJ2-1; 9 nucleotides line up with TRBD2. The length of the CDR3 is 14 residues. V lost 8 bases, J lost 4 bases, and 6 bases stayed unmatched. The CDR3 loop is CASFIAGEYNEQFF. CDR3 in DNA: TGTGCCAGCTTTATAGCGGGAGAGTACAATGAGCAGTTCTTC.

This clonotype has more than one count but fewer than ten. This sequence joins TRBV20-1 and TRBJ2-7; 11 bases are a match to TRBD2. CDR3 length: 16 amino acids. V gave up 2 bases and J gave up 0 bases; unmatched junction bases: 6. CDR1 DFQATT and CDR2 SNEGSKA come from the germline V gene (reference sequence). CDR3: CSARKASGGSSYEQYF. The CDR3 nucleotides are TGCAGTGCTAGAAAGGCTAGCGGGGGGAGCTCCTACGAGCAGTACTTC.

The gene calls are TRBV11-2 and TRBJ2-3, with 10 nucleotides matching TRBD2. Trimming cost V 0 bases and J 2 bases; bases outside gene matches: 5. The germline V gene has CDR1 SGHAT and CDR2 FQNNGV. The CDR3 length is 17 residues. The DNA of the CDR3 is TGTGCCAGCAGCTTAGAAGCGGGAGGGGGAGACACAGATACGCAGTATTTT. Amino acids: CASSLEAGGGDTDTQYF.